A single T cell receptor beta chain is shown here with its context. Antigen unknown. The CDR3 consists of 16 residues. Germline loops: CDR1 KGHSH, CDR2 LQKENI. The V gene end was trimmed by 5 bases and the J gene end by 6 bases; junction bases not matched to a gene: 10. The record originates from a study of beta chain features in type 1 diabetes. General study findings and limits: The VDJ junctions of type 1 diabetes patients carried fewer insertions and more deletions. Any HLA effect on TCRB rearrangement was left unresolved by small sub-analyses. Significant though moderate, a shortening of TCRB CDR3s appeared in all four CD4+ subsets of Type 1 diabetes patients.

All of the isolated RNA was reverse transcribed, so expressed TCRB transcripts were sequenced. The method was immunoSEQ multiplex PCR; TCRdb's version includes in-frame clones alone and lacks a portion of them. In the table there are hundreds of thousands of clones, roughly an eighth of which are singletons. This rearrangement joins TRBV18 to TRBJ1-6; 7 bases line up with TRBD1. The sequenced sample consisted of naive CD4+ T cells from blood. The clonotype originates from a man aged 18 to 35 with type 1 diabetes. CDR3 bases: TGTGCCAGCTCATCCTTGGCGAGACAGGGTAATTCACCCCTCCACTTT. It specifies CASSSLARQGNSPLHF.